The source of this TCR beta chain is a study of CD4+ T cells in melanoma. In germline, CDR1 is SGHTA, CDR2 FQGTGA. V shed 1 base, J shed 4 bases, and the junction held 3 bases outside the gene matches. The CDR3 is 15 residues long. Sequencing was performed with immunoSEQ multiplex PCR; in TCRdb, only in-frame clones are kept and a portion is missing. The profile shows roughly 50,000 clones, roughly 89% of them singletons. The chain is built from TRBV7-3 and TRBJ2-1; 8 nucleotides line up with TRBD2. The receptor comes from a human donor with melanoma. Sequencing used peripheral blood. CDR3 DNA sequence: TGTGCCAGCAGCTTAAGTAGCGGGGTTTACAATGAGCAGTTCTTC. The encoded protein is CASSLSSGVYNEQFF.